This T cell receptor beta chain was observed in a study of T cell changes during pregnancy in multiple sclerosis. The V and J ends lost 1 base and 8 bases, in that order; junction bases with no gene match: 5. The germline gives CDR1 SGHKS, CDR2 YYEKEE (reference sequence). This CDR3 comprises 14 residues. Clones were sequenced by immunoSEQ multiplex PCR, and TCRdb holds only the in-frame ones, with some missing. Altogether approximately 48,000 clones are present, around 90% being singletons, with the ten largest covering around 8.6%. The sequence was obtained from a female donor with multiple sclerosis, enrolled in a pregnancy study. J is TRBJ2-1 and V is TRBV5-5; 8 nucleotides match TRBD1. Specimen: CD8+ T cells from peripheral blood mononuclear cells, collected after pregnancy. CDR3 amino acids: CASSLLTGEDEQFF. Written as DNA, the CDR3 is TGTGCCAGCAGCTTGCTGACAGGGGAGGATGAGCAGTTCTTC.